The 6 T cell receptor beta chains below come from one sample, sequenced in a study of OX40 agonist ivuxolimab in advanced cancers. The data were produced by immunoSEQ multiplex PCR, yet TCRdb's version contains in-frame clones alone and is incomplete. The data hold 65,000 to 80,000 clones, with about 90% observed a single time. This material consisted of CD4+ or CD8+ T cells sorted from blood, taken in a trial of the OX40 agonist ivuxolimab. The receptors stem from an adult with an advanced solid tumor such as melanoma, head and neck, liver or kidney cancer.

This sequence joins TRBV19 and TRBJ1-2; D is undetermined. Germline V gene sequence: CDR1 LNHDA, CDR2 SQIVND (reference sequence). V was trimmed by 5 bases and J by 4 bases, leaving 11 bases between them. There are 13 residues in the CDR3. CDR3 amino acids: CASSPRELYGYTF. CDR3 in DNA: TGTGCCAGTAGTCCCCGGGAGCTCTATGGCTACACCTTC.

Here the CDR3 reads CASSYSRGQETQYF. For the CDR3, the DNA is TGTGCCAGCAGTTACTCGAGGGGCCAAGAGACCCAGTACTTC. The chain links TRBV6-6 to TRBJ2-5; possibly TRBD1 or TRBD2 for D (5 bases each). Deletions cut 0 bases from V and 1 base from J, with 6 bases between. CDR1 MNHNY and CDR2 SVGAGI come from the germline V gene (reference sequence). The CDR3 covers 14 residues.

The chain combines TRBV7-9 with TRBJ2-1; 7 positions match TRBD1. CDR3 length equals 16 residues. Germline CDR1 and CDR2: SEHNR and FQNEAQ (reference sequence). V shed 5 bases, J shed 0 bases, and the junction held 7 bases outside the gene matches. In nucleotides, the CDR3 is TGTGCCAGCAGCCCGCCGGGACAGTCCTCCTACAATGAGCAGTTCTTC. This translates into CASSPPGQSSYNEQFF.

The chain carries TRBV28 and TRBJ2-1; 10 nucleotides agree with TRBD2. The V gene's germline CDR1 is MDHEN and CDR2 SYDVKM. The CDR3 runs 15 residues. J lost 9 bases, V lost 1 base, and 6 bases had no gene match. The CDR3 coding sequence is TGTGCCAGCAGTTTATATGCTAGCGGGAGATCTGAGCAGTTCTTC. Encoded protein: CASSLYASGRSEQFF.

J is TRBJ1-5 and V is TRBV27; 10 nucleotides match TRBD1. There are 15 residues in the CDR3. Trimming cost V 7 bases and J 4 bases; bases outside gene matches: 7. The germline V gene has CDR1 MNHEY and CDR2 SMNVEV (reference sequence). The CDR3 nucleotides are TGTGCCAGCACCTCGACAGGGGGCAATAATCAGCCCCAGCATTTT. Protein product: CASTSTGGNNQPQHF.

This clone was seen once. The chain uses TRBV19 and TRBJ2-5; D is unresolved. Germline loops: CDR1 LNHDA, CDR2 SQIVND (reference sequence). The V gene lost 5 bases and the J gene lost 4 bases, with 14 bases spanning the gap. CDR3 length: 14 residues. The CDR3 DNA sequence: TGTGCCAGTAGTTTGGGTTCCGTTGGAGAGACCCAGTACTTC. Its translation: CASSLGSVGETQYF.